These 11 T cell receptor beta chains came from one sample sequenced in a study of T-cell reconstitution after alpha-beta-depleted transplantation in children. A TCRbeta library incorporating unique molecular identifiers was prepared. One entry per CDR3 protein, called by TCRdb with MiXCR from the PCR reads. The table shows 440,000 or so distinct CDR3 sequences, with 43% occurring only once. The sequenced sample was PBMCs, obtained before TCRalphabeta/CD19-depleted stem cell transplant. All receptors derive from a girl aged 2 to 10 with aplastic anemia, due to receive a stem cell transplant.

The rearrangement uses TRBV20-1 and TRBJ1-1; D uncertain. Germline lookup yields CDR1 DFQATT and CDR2 SNEGSKA (reference sequence). CDR3 length: 14 amino acids. The germline V and J ends were trimmed by 5 bases and 1 base, with 14 bases remaining between them. CDR3 nucleotides: TGCAGTGCTCCCATTGCGACGGGGAACACTGAAGCTTTCTTT. This translates into CSAPIATGNTEAFF.

Many counts were recorded for this clonotype. The V call is TRBV6-5, the J call TRBJ2-7, with a weak D call TRBD2 (6 bases). Germline V gives CDR1 MNHEY, CDR2 SVGAGI. V dropped 1 base and J dropped 6 bases, with 10 bases sitting between them. The CDR3 contains 13 residues. CDR3 protein: CASSYWGVGEQYF. The CDR3 nucleotides read TGTGCCAGCAGTTACTGGGGGGTTGGCGAGCAGTACTTC.

This clonotype was recorded many times. The chain is built from TRBV28 and TRBJ2-5; a possible D gene is TRBD1 (6 bases). There are 11 residues in the CDR3. Trimming removed 8 bases at V and 5 bases at J, with 9 bases between. The germline V gene has CDR1 MDHEN and CDR2 SYDVKM. CDR3 region: CASPRGETQYF. The CDR3 DNA sequence: TGTGCCAGCCCTAGGGGGGAGACCCAGTACTTC. Drawing the rest from reference TRBV28 and TRBJ2-5, the complete variable domain is DVKVTQSSRYLVKRTGEKVFLECVQDMDHENMFWYRQDPGLGLRLIYFSYDVKMKEKGDIPEGYSVSREKKERFSLILESASTNQTSMYLCASPRGETQYFGPGTRLLVL.

The chain links TRBV25-1 to TRBJ2-1; D is possibly TRBD2 (5 bases). The length of the CDR3 is 11 residues. V was cut by 7 bases and J by 9 bases, with 10 bases left in between. CDR1 and CDR2 from the germline V gene are MGHDK and SYGVNS. CDR3 sequence reads: CASKKGGEQFF. In DNA, the CDR3 is TGTGCCAGCAAAAAAGGAGGTGAGCAGTTCTTC.

The J gene is TRBJ1-5, the V gene TRBV6-1; TRBD1 aligns across 7 bases. CDR3 length equals 13 residues. Unmatched junction bases numbered 4, after V lost 6 bases and J lost 5 bases. Germline CDR1 reads MNHNS; CDR2 reads SASEGT. Here the CDR3 DNA reads TGTGCCAGCAGACAGGGGCCCGATCAGCCCCAGCATTTT. Amino acids: CASRQGPDQPQHF.

This clonotype has just a few counts. The rearrangement joins TRBV5-1 to TRBJ1-1, with D perhaps matching TRBD1 (6 bases). The germline V gene encodes CDR1 SGHRS and CDR2 YFSETQ. Between the trimmed V and J ends, which lost 6 bases and 1 base, there was a span of 13 bases. The CDR3 is 14 residues long. Written as DNA, the CDR3 is TGCGCCAGCACCCAACAGGGAACGAACACTGAAGCTTTCTTT. Amino acid sequence: CASTQQGTNTEAFF.

The chain links TRBV28 to TRBJ2-1; D not certain. The germline V gene encodes CDR1 MDHEN and CDR2 SYDVKM. The CDR3 extends over 14 amino acids. Trimming stripped 3 bases from V and 7 bases from J, with 13 bases between. As DNA, the CDR3 is TGTGCCAGCAGTTTGTTAGTTAGCCAGAATGAGCAGTTCTTC. It is translated as CASSLLVSQNEQFF.

This clonotype appeared a few times. The CDR3 sequence: CAWSKGGRNSPLHF. CDR3 DNA sequence: TGTGCCTGGAGTAAGGGAGGGCGTAATTCACCCCTCCACTTT. V and J are TRBV30 and TRBJ1-6; D is ambiguous. Germline lookup yields CDR1 GTSNPN and CDR2 SVGIG (reference sequence). With 2 bases removed from V and 6 bases from J, the gap between germline ends came to 11 bases. The CDR3 sequence is 14 residues long.

This chain links TRBV6-5 with TRBJ2-7, with a possible D match to TRBD1 (5 bases). Trimming removed 6 bases at V and 2 bases at J, with 8 bases between. This CDR3 has 12 residues. Germline values: CDR1 MNHEY, CDR2 SVGAGI. The DNA of the CDR3 is TGTGCCAGCAGGGACAACCCCTACGAGCAGTACTTC. Translation gives CASRDNPYEQYF.

The chain employs TRBV20-1 and TRBJ2-7; D unresolved. The CDR3 contains 13 residues. V was clipped by 6 bases and J by 2 bases, with 14 bases between them. Germline loops: CDR1 DFQATT, CDR2 SNEGSKA (reference sequence). In nucleotides, the CDR3 is TGCAGTGCCGCCCAGGCGGTCGCCTACGAGCAGTACTTC. Amino acids: CSAAQAVAYEQYF.

The rearrangement uses TRBV5-1 and TRBJ1-2, with D maybe TRBD1 (5 bases). The germline gives CDR1 SGHRS, CDR2 YFSETQ. The germline V and J ends were trimmed by 1 base and 3 bases, with 10 bases remaining between them. The CDR3 loop spans 14 amino acids. This chain's CDR3 is CASSLSGQDYGYTF. As DNA, the CDR3 is TGCGCCAGCAGCTTGTCAGGGCAGGACTATGGCTACACCTTC.